Listed below are T cell receptor beta chains from one sample, sequenced in a study of blood T cell repertoires in COVID-19. Only in-frame clones appear in the TCRdb table, and some are missing; sequencing was by immunoSEQ multiplex PCR. The table records about 190,000 clones, more than 60% of them present only once. Sequencing used peripheral blood. The receptors derive from a man in his fifties who had recovered from COVID-19. Both conserved end residues are part of each CDR3. Each record gives: clone size, CDR3 length, D gene, V gene, J gene, CDR3 DNA, CDR3 protein. D genes are given only for firm matches. Not all rows give a size; the values are once, few, many and, for expanded clones, a class.

NA,15,TRBD2,TRBV28,TRBJ2-3,TGTGCCAGCAGTTACAGCGGGAGGAGAGGGGATACGCAGTATTTT,CASSYSGRRGDTQYF
NA,15,NA,TRBV7-3,TRBJ2-2,TGTGCCAGCAGCTTATGGGCGACGAACACCGGGGAGCTGTTTTTT,CASSLWATNTGELFF
NA,18,TRBD2,TRBV10-1,TRBJ2-1,TGCGCCAGCAGCGAGCTGCTACCGGGACTAGCGGGAGGTGGTGAGCAGTTCTTC,CASSELLPGLAGGGEQFF
NA,15,TRBD1,TRBV6-5,TRBJ1-2,TGTGCCAGCGAACAGGAATGGACAGGGCAGCATGGCTACACCTTC,CASEQEWTGQHGYTF
NA,16,TRBD2,TRBV4-2,TRBJ2-7,TGTGCCAGCAGCCAAGGTCGTAGCGGGAGTACATACGAGCAGTACTTC,CASSQGRSGSTYEQYF
NA,17,TRBD2,TRBV7-2,TRBJ2-4,TGTGCCAGCAGCCCCCAGACTAGCGGGAGTCTAACAAACATTCAGTACTTC,CASSPQTSGSLTNIQYF
NA,14,NA,TRBV6-5,TRBJ1-4,TGTGCCAGTCGGGGGGGAACCTCTAATGAAAAACTGTTTTTT,CASRGGTSNEKLFF
NA,13,NA,TRBV19,TRBJ2-3,TGTGCCAGTAGGTCAGGGGGCACAGATACGCAGTATTTT,CASRSGGTDTQYF
few,14,NA,TRBV4-2,TRBJ2-3,TGTGCCAGCAGCGGGCTAGCGAGCACAGATACGCAGTATTTT,CASSGLASTDTQYF
NA,19,TRBD2,TRBV27,TRBJ2-2,TGTGCCAGCAGCTCCGGGAGGTGGCGGGAGGGTTTGAACACCGGGGAGCTGTTTTTT,CASSSGRWREGLNTGELFF
NA,12,NA,TRBV6-5,TRBJ1-2,TGTGCCAGCAGTTATAGGGGCTATGGCTACACCTTC,CASSYRGYGYTF
few,16,TRBD1,TRBV19,TRBJ1-6,TGTGCCTCGAAGCCGCAACCGGGACAGTCGATTTTAACCCTCCACTTT,CASKPQPGQSILTLHF
NA,17,TRBD2,TRBV25-1,TRBJ2-3,TGTGCCAGCAGTGACATTAGCGGGGGGGGTAGCACAGATACGCAGTATTTT,CASSDISGGGSTDTQYF
NA,14,TRBD1,TRBV30,TRBJ1-5,TGTGCCTGGAGTCCAGGACAGGAGCATCAGCCCCAGCATTTT,CAWSPGQEHQPQHF
NA,14,TRBD2,TRBV28,TRBJ2-5,TGTGCCACCACCGGTCCGGCATGGGAGGGGACCCAGTACTTC,CATTGPAWEGTQYF
NA,14,NA,TRBV9,TRBJ1-5,TGTGCCAGCAGCGACGGGTCTTCAAATCAGCCCCAGCATTTT,CASSDGSSNQPQHF
NA,18,NA,TRBV4-2,TRBJ2-6,TGTGCCAGCAGCCAAGCCTCTAGCGTAAAGTCTGGGGCCAACGTCCTGACTTTC,CASSQASSVKSGANVLTF
NA,15,NA,TRBV28,TRBJ2-5,TGTGCCAGCAGTCACCTCCGTGGGGGGCAAGAGACCCAGTACTTC,CASSHLRGGQETQYF
NA,15,TRBD2,TRBV7-8,TRBJ2-1,TGTGCCAGCAGCCCGCGGACTAGCCGCTACAATGAGCAGTTCTTC,CASSPRTSRYNEQFF
NA,14,TRBD1,TRBV4-1,TRBJ1-4,TGCGCCAGCAGCCCAGGACAGGGGAGAGAAAAACTGTTTTTT,CASSPGQGREKLFF
NA,12,TRBD1,TRBV7-9,TRBJ1-1,TGTGCCAGCAGCCGCACAGGGGATGAGGCTTTCTTT,CASSRTGDEAFF
NA,14,TRBD1,TRBV11-2,TRBJ2-7,TGTGCCAGCAGCTTAGAGGACAGGGGGCCGCCAGGGTACTTC,CASSLEDRGPPGYF
NA,15,NA,TRBV6-5,TRBJ2-1,TGTGCCAGCAGTTACCCCCGGGACTCCTACAATGAGCAGTTCTTC,CASSYPRDSYNEQFF
NA,14,NA,TRBV2,TRBJ1-2,TGTGCCAGCAGCCGGGGGAGCGTGGCTGATGGCTACACCTTC,CASSRGSVADGYTF
NA,15,NA,TRBV28,TRBJ2-2,TGTGCCAGCAGTTCAGGGGTCTTGAACACCGGGGAGCTGTTTTTT,CASSSGVLNTGELFF
NA,16,TRBD1,TRBV27,TRBJ2-1,TGTGCCAGCAGTTTATTGAGGACAGGGGTTTTCGGTGAGCAGTTCTTC,CASSLLRTGVFGEQFF
few,15,NA,TRBV14,TRBJ1-6,TGTGCCAGCAGCCAAGACCAGGGTCTTCATTCACCCCTCCACTTT,CASSQDQGLHSPLHF
NA,15,NA,TRBV5-1,TRBJ1-3,TGCGCCAGCAGCACAAGTGGTTACTCTGGAAACACCATATATTTT,CASSTSGYSGNTIYF
once,14,NA,TRBV2,TRBJ1-3,TGTGCCAGCAGTGACAGGGGTGACGGAAACACCATATATTTT,CASSDRGDGNTIYF
NA,15,TRBD1,TRBV9,TRBJ1-5,TGTGCCAGCAGCGTAGGGGGGACAGGACGTCAGCCCCAGCATTTT,CASSVGGTGRQPQHF
NA,12,TRBD1,TRBV7-3,TRBJ2-1,TGTGCCAGCAGCTTAACGGGACAGGCTATGTTCTTC,CASSLTGQAMFF
NA,15,NA,TRBV21-1,TRBJ1-1,TGTGCCAGCAGCCCCCATGAAGGGGAAGGCACTGAAGCTTTCTTT,CASSPHEGEGTEAFF
few,14,NA,TRBV23-1,TRBJ2-1,TGCGCCAGCAGTCCCATTGGGGGGAGGAATGAGCAGTTCTTC,CASSPIGGRNEQFF
NA,14,NA,TRBV2,TRBJ2-1,TGTGCCAGCAGTACCGCCAGGGCGATCGATGAGCAGTTCTTC,CASSTARAIDEQFF
NA,18,TRBD1,TRBV19,TRBJ2-1,TGTGCCAGTAGTAAGGACAGGGGGTCTCTAGCGGCCAGCAATGAGCAGTTCTTC,CASSKDRGSLAASNEQFF
NA,16,TRBD1,TRBV7-9,TRBJ1-6,TGTGCCAGCAGCTCCGGGACAGAGAATTATAATTCACCCCTCCACTTT,CASSSGTENYNSPLHF
once,11,NA,TRBV12-3/TRBV12-4,TRBJ1-2,TGTGCCAGCAGCAGTTTTTATGGCTACACCTTC,CASSSFYGYTF
NA,14,TRBD1,TRBV27,TRBJ1-4,TGTGCCAGCAGTCAGACAGGGGGCGGTGAAAAACTGTTTTTT,CASSQTGGGEKLFF
NA,18,TRBD2,TRBV18,TRBJ2-1,TGTGCCAGCTCACCGGGACTAGCGGGAGGGCAGGAGTACAATGAGCAGTTCTTC,CASSPGLAGGQEYNEQFF
NA,16,TRBD2,TRBV4-3,TRBJ2-1,TGCGCCAGCAGCCTTTTAGCGGGAGGGCCAATAAATGAGCAGTTCTTC,CASSLLAGGPINEQFF
NA,13,NA,TRBV9,TRBJ1-1,TGTGCCAGCAGTGCTTTGGGGGGCACTGAAGCTTTCTTT,CASSALGGTEAFF
many,13,NA,TRBV5-1,TRBJ1-2,TGCGCCAGCAGCCCGGGGACTGAAACTGGCTACACCTTC,CASSPGTETGYTF
many,13,NA,TRBV6-5,TRBJ1-1,TGTGCCAGCAGTACCACAGGGAACACTGAAGCTTTCTTT,CASSTTGNTEAFF
NA,13,NA,TRBV19,TRBJ1-1,TGTGCCAGTAGTATAAACAGAAACACTGAAGCTTTCTTT,CASSINRNTEAFF